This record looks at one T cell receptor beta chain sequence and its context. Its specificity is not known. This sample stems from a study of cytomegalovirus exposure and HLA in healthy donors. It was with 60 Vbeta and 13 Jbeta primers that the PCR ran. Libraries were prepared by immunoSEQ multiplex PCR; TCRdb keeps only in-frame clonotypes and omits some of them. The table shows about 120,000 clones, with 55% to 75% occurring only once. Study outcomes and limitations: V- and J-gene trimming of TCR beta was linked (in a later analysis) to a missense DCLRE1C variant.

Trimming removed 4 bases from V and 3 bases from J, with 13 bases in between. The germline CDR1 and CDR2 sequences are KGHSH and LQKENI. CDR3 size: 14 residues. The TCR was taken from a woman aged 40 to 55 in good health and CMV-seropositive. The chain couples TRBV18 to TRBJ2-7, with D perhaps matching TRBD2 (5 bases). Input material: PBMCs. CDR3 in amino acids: CASSHGLALYEQYF. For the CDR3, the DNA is TGTGCCAGCTCACACGGGCTAGCCCTCTACGAGCAGTACTTC.